A selection of T cell receptor beta chains follows, all from one sample in a study of B cell selection in AIRE deficiency. Profiling relied on immunoSEQ multiplex PCR, and the TCRdb table lists in-frame clones only, not all of them. The table has some 24,000 clones, about 95% seen once. Sequencing used CD4+CD127+ conventional T cells sorted from PBMCs. These TCRs come from a human donor in good health. Each CDR3 is given with its conserved first and last residue. The order of the fields is D gene, clone size, V gene, J gene, CDR3 DNA, CDR3 protein. A D gene is named only where the DNA matches it firmly. Only some rows state a clone size, as once, few, many or a class for expanded clones.

d_gene: TRBD2
abundance: -
v_gene: TRBV27
j_gene: TRBJ2-5
CDR3nt: TGTGCCAGCAGTCTATCGAGAGCGGGAGGGCCGGAGACCCAGTACTTC
CDR3aa: CASSLSRAGGPETQYF

d_gene: -
abundance: -
v_gene: TRBV7-9
j_gene: TRBJ1-1
CDR3nt: TGTGCCAGCAGCTTAGGGGGCAGGAACACTGAAGCTTTCTTT
CDR3aa: CASSLGGRNTEAFF

d_gene: -
abundance: once
v_gene: TRBV5-4
j_gene: TRBJ1-1
CDR3nt: TGTGCCAGCAGCAAGGACTGGGGAAACACTGAAGCTTTCTTT
CDR3aa: CASSKDWGNTEAFF

d_gene: -
abundance: -
v_gene: TRBV6-5
j_gene: TRBJ2-5
CDR3nt: TGTGCCAGCAACAGACCTCAAGAGACCCAGTACTTC
CDR3aa: CASNRPQETQYF

d_gene: -
abundance: -
v_gene: TRBV9
j_gene: TRBJ2-7
CDR3nt: TGTGCCAGCAGCGTAGCAGGGACTTCAACCTACGAGCAGTACTTC
CDR3aa: CASSVAGTSTYEQYF

d_gene: -
abundance: -
v_gene: TRBV5-1
j_gene: TRBJ1-2
CDR3nt: TGCGCCAGCAGCTTGGAGACGGTCGGCTATGGCTACACCTTC
CDR3aa: CASSLETVGYGYTF

d_gene: -
abundance: -
v_gene: TRBV5-6
j_gene: TRBJ2-7
CDR3nt: TGTGCCAGCAGCTTGGCTCCGGGGGCGAGCTCCTACGAGCAGTACTTC
CDR3aa: CASSLAPGASSYEQYF

d_gene: -
abundance: -
v_gene: TRBV2
j_gene: TRBJ2-3
CDR3nt: TGTGCCGAGGGGGGACTGAGCACAGATACGCAGTATTTT
CDR3aa: CAEGGLSTDTQYF

d_gene: -
abundance: once
v_gene: TRBV6-1
j_gene: TRBJ2-7
CDR3nt: TGTGCCAGCAACCTGGACGGCTACGAGCAGTACTTC
CDR3aa: CASNLDGYEQYF

d_gene: -
abundance: -
v_gene: TRBV14
j_gene: TRBJ2-7
CDR3nt: TGTGCCAGCAGCGACAGAAGCTACGAGCAGTACTTC
CDR3aa: CASSDRSYEQYF

d_gene: TRBD2
abundance: -
v_gene: TRBV29-1
j_gene: TRBJ2-1
CDR3nt: TGCAGCGTTGGCGGGAGAACCTACAATGAGCAGTTCTTC
CDR3aa: CSVGGRTYNEQFF

d_gene: TRBD2
abundance: -
v_gene: TRBV11-2
j_gene: TRBJ2-3
CDR3nt: TGTGCCAGCAGCTTAGAACTAGCGTTGCGCACAGATACGCAGTATTTT
CDR3aa: CASSLELALRTDTQYF

d_gene: TRBD1
abundance: once
v_gene: TRBV5-1
j_gene: TRBJ2-1
CDR3nt: TGCGCCAGCAGCTGGGGGACAGGGAGTAATGAGCAGTTCTTC
CDR3aa: CASSWGTGSNEQFF

d_gene: TRBD2
abundance: -
v_gene: TRBV7-9
j_gene: TRBJ2-7
CDR3nt: TGTGCCAGCAGCCGGTGGGAGGGCGAGCAGTACTTC
CDR3aa: CASSRWEGEQYF

d_gene: -
abundance: -
v_gene: TRBV6-1
j_gene: TRBJ1-2
CDR3nt: TGTGCCAGCAGTGAAAAAACGACTGGCTACACCTTC
CDR3aa: CASSEKTTGYTF

d_gene: TRBD1
abundance: -
v_gene: TRBV14
j_gene: TRBJ1-2
CDR3nt: TGTGCCAGCAGCCCCCGGACAGGGAGAAAGTATGGCTACACCTTC
CDR3aa: CASSPRTGRKYGYTF

d_gene: -
abundance: -
v_gene: TRBV19
j_gene: TRBJ1-4
CDR3nt: TGTGCCAGTAGTATTGTTGGGGGGACTAATGAAAAACTGTTTTTT
CDR3aa: CASSIVGGTNEKLFF

d_gene: -
abundance: -
v_gene: TRBV7-3
j_gene: TRBJ1-1
CDR3nt: TGTGCCAGCAGCCTAGGACCGGGCGAGCGGGTCGCTTTCTTT
CDR3aa: CASSLGPGERVAFF

d_gene: -
abundance: -
v_gene: TRBV4-1
j_gene: TRBJ2-5
CDR3nt: TGCGCCAGCAGCCAAGACTGGCCCCAGGGGGGAGAGACCCAGTACTTC
CDR3aa: CASSQDWPQGGETQYF

d_gene: -
abundance: -
v_gene: TRBV29-1
j_gene: TRBJ1-4
CDR3nt: TGCAGCGTCGGACGGGGGGGAGAAAAACTGTTTTTT
CDR3aa: CSVGRGGEKLFF

d_gene: TRBD1
abundance: -
v_gene: TRBV5-1
j_gene: TRBJ2-7
CDR3nt: TGCGCCAGCAGCTCTAGACAGGGCGCCTCCTACGAGCAGTACTTC
CDR3aa: CASSSRQGASYEQYF

d_gene: -
abundance: -
v_gene: TRBV5-5
j_gene: TRBJ2-7
CDR3nt: TGTGCCAGCAGCTCTTACAGGGTCTACGAGCAGTACTTC
CDR3aa: CASSSYRVYEQYF

d_gene: -
abundance: few
v_gene: TRBV7-6
j_gene: TRBJ2-3
CDR3nt: TGTGCCAGCAGCTATGCCGTTTTTGAGGGAGCGGTCACAGATACGCAGTATTTT
CDR3aa: CASSYAVFEGAVTDTQYF

d_gene: TRBD1
abundance: -
v_gene: TRBV5-1
j_gene: TRBJ2-1
CDR3nt: TGCGCCAGCAGCTTGGACATGACAGGGTATAATGAGCAGTTCTTC
CDR3aa: CASSLDMTGYNEQFF

d_gene: TRBD1
abundance: -
v_gene: TRBV19
j_gene: TRBJ1-4
CDR3nt: TGTGCCAGTAGTACACAGGGGGCGGTTGGTGAAAAACTGTTTTTT
CDR3aa: CASSTQGAVGEKLFF

d_gene: -
abundance: -
v_gene: TRBV9
j_gene: TRBJ2-1
CDR3nt: TGTGCCAGCAGCGTAGACGGAGACGCCTACAATGAGCAGTTCTTC
CDR3aa: CASSVDGDAYNEQFF

d_gene: -
abundance: -
v_gene: TRBV7-3
j_gene: TRBJ1-5
CDR3nt: TGTGCCAGCAGCTTAACTGGCAATCAGCCCCAGCATTTT
CDR3aa: CASSLTGNQPQHF

d_gene: TRBD1
abundance: -
v_gene: TRBV27
j_gene: TRBJ2-7
CDR3nt: TGTGCCAGCAGTTTCGACTACACCGGGACAGGGGGCCGTGAGCAGTACTTC
CDR3aa: CASSFDYTGTGGREQYF

d_gene: TRBD2
abundance: -
v_gene: TRBV5-4
j_gene: TRBJ2-1
CDR3nt: TGTGCCAGCAGCCCACCGGGACTAGCGGGAGGGAGGTCCTACAATGAGCAGTTCTTC
CDR3aa: CASSPPGLAGGRSYNEQFF

d_gene: -
abundance: -
v_gene: TRBV7-3
j_gene: TRBJ2-3
CDR3nt: TGTGCCAGCAGCTCGGTTGTTGATACGCAGTATTTT
CDR3aa: CASSSVVDTQYF

d_gene: -
abundance: -
v_gene: TRBV27
j_gene: TRBJ1-1
CDR3nt: TGTGCCATCGTAGACGGGCCGAACACTGAAGCTTTCTTT
CDR3aa: CAIVDGPNTEAFF

d_gene: TRBD1
abundance: -
v_gene: TRBV7-9
j_gene: TRBJ1-4
CDR3nt: TGTGCCAGCAGTCGCGGGACAGCAACTAATGAAAAACTGTTTTTT
CDR3aa: CASSRGTATNEKLFF

d_gene: -
abundance: -
v_gene: TRBV7-2
j_gene: TRBJ2-3
CDR3nt: TGTGCCAGCAGCTTAAATCTACTAGCCACAGATACGCAGTATTTT
CDR3aa: CASSLNLLATDTQYF

d_gene: -
abundance: -
v_gene: TRBV11-3
j_gene: TRBJ2-5
CDR3nt: TGTGCCAGCAGCTTAGGTGCATACCAAGAGACCCAGTACTTC
CDR3aa: CASSLGAYQETQYF

d_gene: -
abundance: -
v_gene: TRBV7-7
j_gene: TRBJ1-2
CDR3nt: TGTGCCAGCAGCCCGACGACGGGGGGGGGCGCAGATGGCTACACCTTC
CDR3aa: CASSPTTGGGADGYTF

d_gene: -
abundance: -
v_gene: TRBV5-5
j_gene: TRBJ1-1
CDR3nt: TGTGCCAGCAGCGGTGAGGTGTATGAAGCTTTCTTT
CDR3aa: CASSGEVYEAFF

d_gene: -
abundance: once
v_gene: TRBV2
j_gene: TRBJ1-1
CDR3nt: TGTGCCAGCAGGCGGGGGCTGGGTACTGAAGCTTTCTTT
CDR3aa: CASRRGLGTEAFF

d_gene: -
abundance: -
v_gene: TRBV6-5
j_gene: TRBJ2-5
CDR3nt: TGTGCCAGCCTGTACAGGTTCCAAGAGACCCAGTACTTC
CDR3aa: CASLYRFQETQYF

d_gene: -
abundance: -
v_gene: TRBV21-1
j_gene: TRBJ2-5
CDR3nt: TGTGCCAGCAGCAAACAGGGGGTGCTAGCGCGAGGACTTTACCAAGAGACCCAGTACTTC
CDR3aa: CASSKQGVLARGLYQETQYF

d_gene: -
abundance: -
v_gene: TRBV27
j_gene: TRBJ1-1
CDR3nt: TGTGCCAGCAGTCTCAACAGGGCTCAGCCTCATGAAGCTTTCTTT
CDR3aa: CASSLNRAQPHEAFF

d_gene: TRBD2
abundance: -
v_gene: TRBV7-7
j_gene: TRBJ2-7
CDR3nt: TGTGCTAGCAGCTTAGGACTAGCGGGCCAGGGCTACGAGCAGTACTTC
CDR3aa: CASSLGLAGQGYEQYF